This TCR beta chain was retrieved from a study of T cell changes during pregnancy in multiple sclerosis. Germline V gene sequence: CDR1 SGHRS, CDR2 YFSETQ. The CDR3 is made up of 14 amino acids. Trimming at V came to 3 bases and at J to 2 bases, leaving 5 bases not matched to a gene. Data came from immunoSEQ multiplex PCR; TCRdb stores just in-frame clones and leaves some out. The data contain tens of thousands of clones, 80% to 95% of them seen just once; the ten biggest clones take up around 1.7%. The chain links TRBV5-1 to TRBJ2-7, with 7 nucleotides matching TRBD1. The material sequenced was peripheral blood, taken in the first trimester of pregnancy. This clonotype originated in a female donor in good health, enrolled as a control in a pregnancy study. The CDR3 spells CASSSGGTAYEQYF. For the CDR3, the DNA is TGCGCCAGCAGCTCAGGTGGGACAGCCTACGAGCAGTACTTC.